This TCR beta chain was recovered during a study of T cell repertoires in cytomegalovirus infection (dated 2019 in TCRdb). About the investigation overall: Because public TCR beta signatures pointed to carriage of CMV infection together with the matching HLA type, the HLA type of each donor mattered for the analysis. Overall study results and their limits: The ex vivo response was dominated by HLA-C-restricted CMV-specific TCR beta clonotypes, which also provided the single most frequent clonotype in two of eight donors. Carriers of CMV infection plus the relevant HLA type were discriminated by the cumulative frequency of public TCR beta family members in the study cohort and in an independent approximately 360-donor cohort.

Sequenced using an Illumina HiSeq 1500. TCRdb reran the public reads through fastp at Q25 and MiXCR, keeping productive beta chains. Each CDR3 protein appears once, grouped with its most common genes and DNA. In all, the sample holds approximately 180,000 distinct CDR3 sequences, and roughly 9.8% of those were seen once. The ten largest clones represent approximately 4.2% of the sample. CDR1 and CDR2 are read off the germline V gene (reference sequence) as DFQATT and SNEGSKA. Counted from cysteine to phenylalanine, this CDR3 has 15 amino acids. Only CDR3 DNA remains: 45 bases, in frame from the first base. A distance of 19 bases separates the germline ends of V and J, which lose 5 bases and 3 bases respectively. This clonotype appeared many times. Its antigen remains undetermined. It has no much larger one-base neighbor in the sample; base qualities were not kept.

This TCR was recovered from a human donor in good health (CMV status not recorded). Some clones in this sample may be carry-over from other donors' samples. The material sequenced was PBMCs. The sequence joins TRBV20-1 to TRBJ1-2; the D gene is unclear. The DNA reads TGCAGTGCTCCCTGGGCTGGCCAACTCCACTATGGCTACACCTTC. It is translated as CSAPWAGQLHYGYTF.